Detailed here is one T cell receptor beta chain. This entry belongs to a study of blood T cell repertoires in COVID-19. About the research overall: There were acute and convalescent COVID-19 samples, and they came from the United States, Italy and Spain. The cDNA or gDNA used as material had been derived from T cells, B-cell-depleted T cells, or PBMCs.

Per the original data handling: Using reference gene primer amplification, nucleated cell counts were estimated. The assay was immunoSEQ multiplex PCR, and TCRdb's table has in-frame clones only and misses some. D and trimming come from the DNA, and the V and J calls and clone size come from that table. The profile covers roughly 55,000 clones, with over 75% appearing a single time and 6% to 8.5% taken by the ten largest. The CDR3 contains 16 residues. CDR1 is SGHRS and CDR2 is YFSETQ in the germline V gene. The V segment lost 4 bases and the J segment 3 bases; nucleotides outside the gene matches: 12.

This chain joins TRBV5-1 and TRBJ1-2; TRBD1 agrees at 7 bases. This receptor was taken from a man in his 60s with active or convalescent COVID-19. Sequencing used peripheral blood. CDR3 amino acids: CASSARQGSWDYGYTF. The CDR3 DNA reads TGCGCCAGCAGCGCTAGACAGGGTAGTTGGGACTATGGCTACACCTTC.